The 11 T cell receptor beta chains in this list originate from one sample, sequenced in a study of cytomegalovirus exposure and HLA in healthy donors. PCR primers comprised 60 Vbeta and 13 Jbeta primers. Libraries were prepared by immunoSEQ multiplex PCR; TCRdb keeps only in-frame clonotypes and omits some of them. The sample contains some 100,000 clones, about four fifths of which appear only once. Sequencing input: PBMCs. Source of these receptors: a female donor in good health and CMV-seropositive.

Of note for this clone: The conserved phenylalanine or tryptophan is not found at the CDR3 terminus, so this likely reflects a read error. It is unclear where the CDR3 begins or ends on the DNA, so no DNA is shown, and the CDR3 is as TCRdb lists it. The chain combines TRBV6-1 with TRBJ1-2. CDR1 MNHNS and CDR2 SASEGT come from the germline V gene. The CDR3 length equals 8 residues, ends included. CDR3 in amino acids: CASMEGGL.

The rearrangement links TRBV21-1 to TRBJ1-5; TRBD1 reflects the table's D call only, with no check against the DNA. TRBV21-1 is deemed a pseudogene. The CDR3 length is 16 residues. DNA for the CDR3: TGTGCCAGCAGCATCGGAGGGGGCAGGGGGCATCAGCCCCAGCATTTT. This codes for CASSIGGGRGHQPQHF.

This chain links TRBV7-2 with TRBJ2-2, with 7 bases matching TRBD2. This CDR3 spans 13 amino acids. Germline CDR1 reads SGHTA; CDR2 reads FQGNSA. V shed 5 bases, J shed 7 bases, and the junction held 4 bases outside the gene matches. The CDR3 DNA is TGTGCCAGCAGCGCCCGGACTAGCGGGGAGCTGTTTTTT. This sequence encodes CASSARTSGELFF.

The chain is built from TRBV5-1 and TRBJ2-7; 13 bases map to TRBD2. CDR3 length equals 15 residues. Unmatched junction bases numbered 6, after V lost 4 bases and J lost 5 bases. Germline V CDR1 and CDR2: SGHRS, YFSETQ. Here the CDR3 reads CASSPGTSGIDEQYF. Written as DNA, the CDR3 is TGCGCCAGCAGCCCCGGGACTAGCGGGATCGACGAGCAGTACTTC.

There are a few counts of this clone. The DNA of the CDR3 is TGTGCCAGCAGTTTGCGGGAGGGTATCCATTACGAGCAGTACTTC. This sequence encodes CASSLREGIHYEQYF. The rearrangement links TRBV6-5 to TRBJ2-7; 9 bases line up with TRBD2. The V segment lost 4 bases and the J segment 4 bases; nucleotides outside the gene matches: 8. This CDR3 spans 15 amino acids. CDR1 MNHEY and CDR2 SVGAGI come from the germline V gene.

V and J are TRBV19 and TRBJ1-2; 9 bases fit TRBD1. Looked up from germline, CDR1 is LNHDA and CDR2 is SQIVND (reference sequence). The CDR3 is 13 amino acids. The junction had 0 bases not matched to a gene; V was cut back by 5 bases and J by 2 bases. The CDR3 is CASSGTGNYGYTF. The CDR3 DNA reads TGTGCCAGTAGTGGGACAGGGAACTATGGCTACACCTTC.

Concerning this clone: A read error may account for a junction end that differs from germline. This sequence joins TRBV6-4 and TRBJ2-6; possibly TRBD1 for D (6 bases). CDR1 and CDR2 (germline): MRHNA, SNTAGT. This CDR3 comprises 15 residues. CDR3 protein: CASSLQGDGANGLTF. CDR3 bases: TGTGCCAGCAGCCTACAGGGAGATGGGGCCAACGGCCTGACTTTC.

This sequence joins TRBV29-1 and TRBJ2-5, with 9 bases fitting TRBD2. This CDR3 spans 15 amino acids. J lost 0 bases, V lost 4 bases, and 6 bases had no gene match. Looked up from germline, CDR1 is SQVTM and CDR2 is ANQGSEA. The CDR3 nucleotides are TGCAGCGTTGCGAGTAGCGGGAGTTACCAAGAGACCCAGTACTTC. As protein: CSVASSGSYQETQYF.

The CDR3: CAWSDRGSYEQYF. The DNA for the CDR3 is TGTGCCTGGAGCGACCGAGGGAGTTACGAGCAGTACTTC. The chain couples TRBV30 to TRBJ2-7; D is perhaps TRBD2 (5 bases). V gave up 3 bases and J gave up 4 bases, with 13 bases separating them. CDR3 length: 13 amino acids. Germline lookup yields CDR1 GTSNPN and CDR2 SVGIG (reference sequence).

The chain uses TRBV30 and TRBJ1-2; 10 bases are shared with TRBD1. The V gene end was trimmed by 1 base and the J gene end by 12 bases; junction bases not matched to a gene: 5. The CDR3 is made up of 12 amino acids. CDR1 and CDR2 (germline): GTSNPN, SVGIG (reference sequence). The CDR3 DNA reads as TGTGCCTGGAGTGGCGAGACAGGGGGCCACACCTTC. Its protein is CAWSGETGGHTF. The entire variable domain, with the rest obtained from reference TRBV30 and TRBJ1-2, is as follows: SQTIHQWPATLVQPVGSPLSLECTVEGTSNPNLYWYRQAAGRGLQLLFYSVGIGQISSEVPQNLSASRPQDRQFILSSKKLLLSDSGFYLCAWSGETGGHTFGSGTRLTVV.

In this sample, this clone turned up once. The V and J genes are TRBV30 and TRBJ2-7; weak D call: TRBD1 (6 bases). V dropped 5 bases and J dropped 1 base, with 6 bases sitting between them. The length of the CDR3 is 11 residues. Germline V gene sequence: CDR1 GTSNPN, CDR2 SVGIG (reference sequence). CDR3 protein: CAWGQSYEQYF. The CDR3 DNA is TGTGCCTGGGGACAGTCCTACGAGCAGTACTTC.